The present T cell receptor (beta chain) was sequenced within a study of cytomegalovirus exposure and HLA in healthy donors. J lost 5 bases, V lost 7 bases, and 14 bases had no gene match. In germline, CDR1 is SGHVS, CDR2 FNYEAQ. This CDR3 is built from 15 residues. This clone turned up a few times. This PCR relied on a set of 60 Vbeta primers and 13 Jbeta primers. Assay used: immunoSEQ multiplex PCR; TCRdb lists only in-frame clones, some missing. The sample lists some 140,000 clones, 80% occurring once. The J gene is TRBJ2-7, the V gene TRBV7-6; 7 positions match TRBD2. This receptor was taken from a male donor in good health and CMV-seropositive. The sample comprised PBMCs. DNA for the CDR3: TGTGCCAGCAATATGGGCGGGAGAACATTCGACGAGCAGTACTTC. This codes for CASNMGGRTFDEQYF.